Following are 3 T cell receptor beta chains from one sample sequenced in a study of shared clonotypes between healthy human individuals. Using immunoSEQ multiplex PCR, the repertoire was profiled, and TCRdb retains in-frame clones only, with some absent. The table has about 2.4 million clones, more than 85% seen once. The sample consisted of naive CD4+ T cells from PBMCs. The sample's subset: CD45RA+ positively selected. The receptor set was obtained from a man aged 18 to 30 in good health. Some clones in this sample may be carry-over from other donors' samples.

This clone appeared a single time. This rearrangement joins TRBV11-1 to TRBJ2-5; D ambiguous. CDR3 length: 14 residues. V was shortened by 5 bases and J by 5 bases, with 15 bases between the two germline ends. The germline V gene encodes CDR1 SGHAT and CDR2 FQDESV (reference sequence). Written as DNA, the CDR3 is TGTGCCAGCAGCCCACGGGTATATGAGGAGACCCAGTACTTC. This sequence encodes CASSPRVYEETQYF.

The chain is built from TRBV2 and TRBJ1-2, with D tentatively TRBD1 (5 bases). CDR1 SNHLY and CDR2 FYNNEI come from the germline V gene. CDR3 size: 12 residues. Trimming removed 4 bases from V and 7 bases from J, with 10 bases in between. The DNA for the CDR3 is TGTGCCAGCAGTGTAGGGGTCGGTGGCTACACCTTC. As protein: CASSVGVGGYTF.

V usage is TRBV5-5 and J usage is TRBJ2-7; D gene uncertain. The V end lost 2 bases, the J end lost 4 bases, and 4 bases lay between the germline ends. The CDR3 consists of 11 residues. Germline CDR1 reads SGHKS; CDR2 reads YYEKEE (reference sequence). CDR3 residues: CASSFLYEQYF. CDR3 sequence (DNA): TGTGCCAGCAGCTTTCTGTACGAGCAGTACTTC.